These T cell receptor beta chains were read from a single sample in a study of OX40 agonist ivuxolimab in advanced cancers. Clones were read by immunoSEQ multiplex PCR, and TCRdb kept only the in-frame ones, dropping some. The sample yields approximately 100,000 clones, about nine tenths seen once. Sample: CD4+ or CD8+ T cells sorted from blood, taken in a trial of the OX40 agonist ivuxolimab. The receptors here all came from an adult with an advanced solid tumor such as melanoma, head and neck, liver or kidney cancer. Both conserved end residues are part of each CDR3. A D gene is named only where the DNA matches it firmly. Not all rows give a size; the values are once, few, many and, for expanded clones, a class.

CDR3 protein,CDR3 DNA,V gene,D gene,clone size,J gene
CASSRRPSGGYNEQFF,TGTGCCAGCAGCAGAAGGCCTAGCGGGGGCTACAATGAGCAGTTCTTC,TRBV11-1,TRBD2,.,TRBJ2-1
CASSTRTGPKNIQYF,TGTGCCAGCAGCACTAGGACGGGCCCCAAAAACATTCAGTACTTC,TRBV28,.,.,TRBJ2-4
CASSSPEGYEQYF,TGCGCCAGCAGCTCCCCCGAAGGGTACGAGCAGTACTTC,TRBV5-1,.,.,TRBJ2-7
CASSSYRVREQYF,TGTGCCAGCAGTTCTTACAGGGTAAGGGAGCAGTACTTC,TRBV28,.,once,TRBJ2-7
CASSLDLYTQYF,TGTGCCAGCAGCTTAGATCTTTATACGCAGTATTTT,TRBV11-2,.,.,TRBJ2-3
CASSLRAGYTDTQYF,TGTGCCAGCAGCTTACGGGCGGGGTACACAGATACGCAGTATTTT,TRBV5-4,.,.,TRBJ2-3
CASSPTRTEAFF,TGTGCCAGCAGCCCCACCCGCACTGAAGCTTTCTTT,TRBV7-8,.,.,TRBJ1-1
CASSFTGQSFSTDTQYF,TGTGCCAGCAGCTTCACTGGACAGAGCTTTAGCACAGATACGCAGTATTTT,TRBV9,.,.,TRBJ2-3
CASSLLAGGGAQYF,TGTGCCAGCAGCTTACTAGCGGGAGGTGGTGCCCAGTACTTC,TRBV7-2,TRBD2,.,TRBJ2-5
CASSLGLPLRAGNTIYF,TGTGCCAGTAGTCTCGGACTTCCTTTGCGGGCTGGAAACACCATATATTTT,TRBV19,.,.,TRBJ1-3
CSVKGLAGPTQYF,TGCAGCGTGAAGGGACTAGCGGGTCCTACGCAGTATTTT,TRBV29-1,TRBD2,.,TRBJ2-3
CASSPGLAGGRELFF,TGTGCCAGCAGCCCCGGACTAGCGGGAGGCCGGGAGCTGTTTTTT,TRBV9,TRBD2,.,TRBJ2-2
CASSLIGSGLNYNEQFF,TGTGCCAGCAGCCTTATTGGGAGCGGCCTAAATTACAATGAGCAGTTCTTC,TRBV11-2,.,.,TRBJ2-1
CASRLTPGGGSNQPQHF,TGCGCCAGCAGACTAACTCCAGGGGGCGGGAGCAATCAGCCCCAGCATTTT,TRBV4-3,TRBD1,.,TRBJ1-5
CASSLSSGDTYEQYF,TGTGCCAGCAGCTTATCCAGCGGGGACACCTACGAGCAGTACTTC,TRBV5-4,.,.,TRBJ2-7
CASSQDGQGNYGYTF,TGCGCCAGCAGCCAAGATGGCCAGGGGAACTATGGCTACACCTTC,TRBV4-3,.,once,TRBJ1-2